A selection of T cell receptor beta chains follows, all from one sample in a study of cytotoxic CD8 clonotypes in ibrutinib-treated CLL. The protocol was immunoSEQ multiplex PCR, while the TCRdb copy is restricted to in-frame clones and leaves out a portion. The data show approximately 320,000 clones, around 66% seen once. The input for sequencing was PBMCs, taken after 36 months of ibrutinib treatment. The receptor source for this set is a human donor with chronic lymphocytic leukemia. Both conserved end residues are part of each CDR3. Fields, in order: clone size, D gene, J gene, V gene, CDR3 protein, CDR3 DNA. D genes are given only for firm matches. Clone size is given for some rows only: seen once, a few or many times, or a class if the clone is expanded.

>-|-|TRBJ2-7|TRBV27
CASSLEGHSYEQYF
TGTGCCAGCAGTTTAGAGGGACACTCGTACGAGCAGTACTTC
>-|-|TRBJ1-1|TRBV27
CATFRGGTEAFF
TGTGCCACCTTCCGGGGGGGAACTGAAGCTTTCTTT
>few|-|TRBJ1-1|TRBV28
CASSLRQALNTEAFF
TGTGCCAGCAGTTTACGACAGGCCTTGAACACTGAAGCTTTCTTT
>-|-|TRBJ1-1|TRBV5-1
CASSFLMGRNTEAFF
TGCGCCAGCAGCTTCTTGATGGGACGGAACACTGAAGCTTTCTTT
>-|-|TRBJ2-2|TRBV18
CASSPPKATGELFF
TGTGCCAGCTCACCCCCAAAAGCGACCGGGGAGCTGTTTTTT
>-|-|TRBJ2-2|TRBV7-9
CALRRVPFTGELFF
TGTGCTCTGAGGCGGGTTCCTTTCACCGGGGAGCTGTTTTTT
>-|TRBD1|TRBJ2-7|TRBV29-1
CSVERGLGREQYF
TGCAGCGTTGAGAGGGGGCTCGGTCGGGAGCAGTACTTC
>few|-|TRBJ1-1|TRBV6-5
CASSYSMGRNTEAFF
TGTGCCAGCAGTTACTCGATGGGGCGGAACACTGAAGCTTTCTTT
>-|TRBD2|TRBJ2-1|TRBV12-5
CASGLGGTINEQFF
TGTGCTAGTGGTTTGGGCGGGACTATCAATGAGCAGTTCTTC
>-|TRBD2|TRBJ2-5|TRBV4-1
CASSQTSDPQETQYF
TGCGCCAGCAGCCAAACTAGCGACCCCCAAGAGACCCAGTACTTC
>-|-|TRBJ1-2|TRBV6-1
CASSEIGGDGYTF
TGTGCCAGCAGTGAAATAGGCGGCGATGGCTACACCTTC
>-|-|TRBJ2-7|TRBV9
CASSPTGLPSYEQYF
TGTGCCAGCAGCCCGACGGGCTTACCCTCCTACGAGCAGTACTTC
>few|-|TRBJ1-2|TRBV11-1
CASSQRGYGYTF
TGTGCCAGCAGCCAAAGGGGGTACGGCTACACCTTC
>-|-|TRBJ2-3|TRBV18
CASSPLRGTDTQYF
TGTGCCAGCTCACCACTCAGGGGCACAGATACGCAGTATTTT
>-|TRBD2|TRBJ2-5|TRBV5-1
CASSLAGLAGHYQETQYF
TGCGCCAGCAGCTTGGCCGGGCTAGCGGGGCACTATCAAGAGACCCAGTACTTC
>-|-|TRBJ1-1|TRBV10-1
CASSEAGRGVTEAFF
TGCGCCAGCAGTGAAGCGGGGAGGGGTGTCACTGAAGCTTTCTTT
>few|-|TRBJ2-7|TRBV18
CASSPPVVSAGEQYF
TGTGCCAGCTCACCACCGGTGGTTTCGGCGGGGGAGCAGTACTTC
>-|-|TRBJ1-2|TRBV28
CASSIPNYGYTF
TGTGCCAGCAGTATCCCTAACTATGGCTACACCTTC
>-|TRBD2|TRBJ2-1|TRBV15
CATSRVGTGRGGEQFF
TGTGCCACCAGCAGAGTAGGGACCGGGAGGGGAGGTGAGCAGTTCTTC
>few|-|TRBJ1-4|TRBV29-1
CSVGEELFF
TGCAGCGTGGGAGAGGAACTGTTTTTT
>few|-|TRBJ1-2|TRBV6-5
CASSRGIYGYTF
TGTGCCAGCAGTCGAGGGATCTATGGCTACACCTTC
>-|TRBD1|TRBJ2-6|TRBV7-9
CASSSNRGTISGANVLTF
TGTGCCAGCAGCAGCAACAGGGGAACGATCTCTGGGGCCAACGTCCTGACTTTC
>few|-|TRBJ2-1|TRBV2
CASRGTGKVDEQFF
TGTGCCAGCAGGGGAACTGGTAAGGTCGATGAGCAGTTCTTC
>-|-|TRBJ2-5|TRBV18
CASSPLGKPRETQYF
TGTGCCAGCTCACCACTCGGCAAGCCAAGAGAGACCCAGTACTTC
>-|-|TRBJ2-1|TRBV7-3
CASSTHRVGNEQFF
TGTGCCAGCAGCACCCACAGGGTTGGCAATGAGCAGTTCTTC
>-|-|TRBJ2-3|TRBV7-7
CASSLLRTDTQYF
TGTGCCAGCAGCTTACTGCGCACAGATACGCAGTATTTT
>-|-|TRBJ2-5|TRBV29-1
CSVDYRDSPKTQYF
TGCAGCGTGGACTACCGGGACAGTCCAAAGACCCAGTACTTC
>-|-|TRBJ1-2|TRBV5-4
CASSPFLGHGYTF
TGTGCCAGCAGCCCATTCTTGGGGCACGGCTACACCTTC
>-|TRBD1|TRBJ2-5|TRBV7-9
CASSPMRGQRGYQETQYF
TGTGCCAGCAGCCCTATGAGGGGGCAAAGGGGGTACCAAGAGACCCAGTACTTC
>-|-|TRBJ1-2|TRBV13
CASSLSGRFYGYTF
TGTGCCAGCAGCTTAAGTGGCAGGTTCTATGGCTACACCTTC
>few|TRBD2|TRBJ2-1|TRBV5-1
CASSWTSGVYNEQFF
TGCGCCAGCAGCTGGACTAGCGGGGTCTACAATGAGCAGTTCTTC
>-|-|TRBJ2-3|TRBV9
CASSVDKGGPLTDTQYF
TGTGCCAGCAGCGTAGATAAGGGCGGGCCCCTCACAGATACGCAGTATTTT
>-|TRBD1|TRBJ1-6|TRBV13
CASSLQTGGASPLHF
TGTGCCAGCAGCTTACAAACAGGGGGGGCTTCACCCCTCCACTTT
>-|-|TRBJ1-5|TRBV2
CASNRGRQPQHF
TGTGCCAGCAATCGAGGACGTCAGCCCCAGCATTTT
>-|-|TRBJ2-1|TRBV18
CASSPGDPQFF
TGTGCCAGCTCACCGGGGGACCCACAGTTCTTC
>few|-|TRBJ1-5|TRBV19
CASSIAGNNQPQHF
TGTGCCAGTAGTATCGCAGGGAACAATCAGCCCCAGCATTTT
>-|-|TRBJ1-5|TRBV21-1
CASRKGGHGTDSNQPQHF
TGTGCCAGCAGAAAAGGGGGTCACGGGACAGACTCCAATCAGCCCCAGCATTTT
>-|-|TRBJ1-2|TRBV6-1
CASSEVGSTYGYTF
TGTGCCAGCAGTGAAGTAGGCAGTACTTATGGCTACACCTTC
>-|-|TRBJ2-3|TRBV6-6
CASRGRGGVSTDTQYF
TGTGCCAGCAGGGGCAGGGGAGGCGTTAGCACAGATACGCAGTATTTT
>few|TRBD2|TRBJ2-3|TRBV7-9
CASSFGRERADTQYF
TGTGCCAGCAGCTTTGGGCGGGAGCGGGCAGATACGCAGTATTTT